This T cell receptor beta chain was sequenced in a study of blood T cell repertoires in COVID-19. Looking at the study overall: COVID-19 samples, acute and convalescent, were from the United States, Italy and Spain. Sample material is recorded as cDNA or gDNA derived from T cells, B-cell-depleted T cells, or PBMCs.

This clone was picked up one time. The CDR3 has 15 residues. Germline CDR1 is MDHEN and CDR2 is SYDVKM. V was clipped by 6 bases and J by 0 bases, with 12 bases between them. In the study's own analysis: Estimated nucleated cell counts came from reference gene primer amplification. TCRdb's copy holds only in-frame clones and misses some; the assay was immunoSEQ multiplex PCR. D and trimming come from the DNA, and the V and J calls and clone size come from that table. The sample consists of more than 13,000 clones, 80% to 95% of them appearing once. Sequenced sample: peripheral blood. This TCR derives from a human donor in a cohort sampled during active COVID-19. The chain recombines TRBV28 with TRBJ1-3; possibly TRBD1 for D (5 bases). CDR3 sequence: CASSPGGNSGNTIYF. The CDR3 nucleotides read TGTGCCAGCAGCCCCGGGGGTAACTCTGGAAACACCATATATTTT.